These T cell receptor beta chains were read from a single sample in a study of early T cells in non-severe SARS-CoV-2 infection. Via MiXCR, TCRdb re-called the 5' RACE reads, giving one row per CDR3 protein. The table has under 85,000 distinct CDR3 sequences, roughly 10% seen once. The specimen was whole blood. The source is an adult who was a healthcare worker with PCR-confirmed SARS-CoV-2 infection or an uninfected control (not recorded which). The CDR3 runs from the conserved cysteine through the conserved F or W. The D gene is left open where the match is weak. Not every row has a clone size; where given, it reads once, few, many or a size class.

j_call v_call d_call clone_size cdr3_aa cdr3_nt
TRBJ2-2 TRBV2 . . CASSAEGAGLGDTGELFF TGTGCCAGCAGTGCCGAAGGGGCGGGACTCGGGGACACCGGGGAGCTGTTTTTT
TRBJ2-2 TRBV7-2 TRBD1 many CASSLGQGNTGELFF TGTGCCAGCAGCTTAGGACAGGGGAACACCGGGGAGCTGTTTTTT
TRBJ2-3 TRBV4-1 . many CASSQEAEADDSTDTQYF TGCGCCAGCAGCCAAGAGGCGGAAGCGGACGATAGCACAGATACGCAGTATTTT
TRBJ1-5 TRBV7-2 . many CASSLDTGVQPQHF TGTGCCAGCAGCCTAGACACGGGGGTTCAGCCCCAGCATTTT
TRBJ2-7 TRBV18 TRBD2 few CASSPPGLAGFLSSYEQYF TGTGCCAGCTCACCACCAGGACTAGCGGGATTTCTAAGCTCCTACGAGCAGTACTTC
TRBJ2-1 TRBV20-1 TRBD2 few CSAPPLAGRTYNEQFF TGCAGTGCCCCGCCCCTAGCGGGAAGGACCTACAATGAGCAGTTCTTC
TRBJ2-1 TRBV10-3 . many CAIRGGAGNEQFF TGTGCCATCCGAGGAGGGGCAGGAAATGAGCAGTTCTTC
TRBJ2-4 TRBV5-6 . many CASSLWNLAKNIQYF TGTGCCAGCAGCTTGTGGAATTTAGCCAAAAACATTCAGTACTTC
TRBJ2-7 TRBV20-1 . . CSAGAAGQYF TGCAGTGCGGGGGCGGCGGGGCAGTACTTC
TRBJ1-1 TRBV20-1 . . CSAGRNLNTEAFF TGCAGTGCTGGACGTAATTTGAACACTGAAGCTTTCTTT
TRBJ2-1 TRBV29-1 . . CSVLSRTLGEQFF TGCAGCGTTTTGAGCCGAACCCTCGGTGAGCAGTTCTTC
TRBJ2-1 TRBV20-1 TRBD2 few CSARGSGVLEQFF TGCAGTGCTAGAGGTAGCGGGGTGTTGGAGCAGTTCTTC
TRBJ1-5 TRBV6-1 . many CASSEAYSNQPQHF TGTGCCAGCAGTGAAGCTTACAGCAATCAGCCCCAGCATTTT
TRBJ2-7 TRBV7-2 TRBD2 . CASVLAGYTSYEQYF TGTGCCAGCGTACTAGCGGGTTATACCTCCTACGAGCAGTACTTC
TRBJ2-3 TRBV9 . many CASSVAVTGTQYF TGTGCCAGCAGCGTAGCGGTGACCGGTACGCAGTATTTT
TRBJ2-2 TRBV7-3 . . CASSSGGVPGVLFF TGTGCCAGCAGCTCAGGGGGGGTCCCCGGGGTGCTGTTTTTT